The present T cell receptor beta chain was sequenced within a study of T cell responses to AZD1222 COVID-19 vaccine (dated by TCRdb to the early 2020s). The study in broad terms: A total of more than 230 trial participants underwent TCR sequencing, of whom 200 to 220 had received two doses of AZD1222 and 26 had received two doses of the MenACWY control vaccine. Enrollment into the trials was organized by age into subgroups of 18-55, 56-69 and 70-plus years, and those subgroups contained roughly 150, 30 and 60 TCR-sequenced participants, respectively.

Interpreted using the paper, the time point label stands for: about 28 days (+/-7) after the second vaccine dose. AZD1222 recipients given second doses at about 4 weeks or at about 12 weeks were pooled, since spike-specific TCR depth and breadth were not found to differ between the two schedules. Samples from vaccinated people were obtained from the UK trials COV001 and COV002, which included a single-blind randomized controlled phase 2/3 trial of AZD1222 (ChAdOx1 nCoV-19) in healthy adults. For TCRbeta chain sequencing, PBMC samples were collected from trial participants at day 0 and at day 28 after the second dose. The CDR3 regions of human TCRbeta chains were analyzed by immunosequencing. On the study's bioinformatics: Repertoire TCRs were matched against a reference library of SARS-CoV-2-specific TCRs generated with the MIRA antigen-specificity platform. Breadth was defined as the fraction of unique TCRs that were SARS-CoV-2-associated, and depth was defined as the fraction of total T cells that were SARS-CoV-2-associated. Using the MIRA data, each spike-specific TCR was mapped to the spike region that the TCR reacts to and placed in a CD4 or CD8 class. Log10-transformed breadth and depth values were compared by one-way ANOVA with Sidak's multiple comparisons tests. Not all clones reach the TCRdb copy of this immuneACCESS table, which keeps in-frame sequences only. Checked studies attribute under half of the gap to unresolved V genes and leave the rest unexplained. The V and J calls and clone size were taken over from that table, and D and trimming were inferred from the DNA. Across this sample there are 120,000 to 150,000 clones, with around 91% seen only once. Less than 9.5% of the sample comes from the top ten.

V was cut back by 0 bases and J by 6 bases, leaving a gap of 8 bases between them. Spanning cysteine to phenylalanine, the CDR3 consists of 12 amino acids. Only the CDR3 portion is preserved as DNA: 36 bases, with reading frame beginning at the first base. CDR1 and CDR2 are read off the germline V gene as SQVTM and ANQGSEA. This clone was observed a single time. It has no known antigen specificity. No much larger clone exists at a distance of one base, and base qualities are not known. Here is what the overall study found, with its caveats: Reportedly, close to half of the unique spike-specific TCRs recognized epitopes lying outside the regions that are mutated in the B.1.351 and B.1.1.7 variants. Vaccine-associated CD4 TCRs spanned the whole spike protein, with dominant responses in regions 160-218 and 743-854. The 56-69-year group was small, and its depth increase did not reach significance, likely because of low power. A significant rise in spike-specific TCR breadth and depth was observed after two AZD1222 doses relative to day 0 and relative to MenACWY recipients. Participants were mostly white British, with more females than males. The authors suggested clonal diversity may have been underestimated. No day 14 peak-response samples were available, so repertoires were characterized only after the peak T cell response. Conclusions about previously exposed vaccinees are limited, since just 5 to 7 AZD1222 recipients were seropositive for SARS-CoV-2 at baseline.

The sequence derives from an adult who received the AZD1222 COVID-19 vaccine. The chain was built from TRBV29-1 and TRBJ1-1, with a weak D call of TRBD1 (6 bases match). The starting material was peripheral blood, obtained 28 days after the second AZD1222 dose. In nucleotides, the sequence is TGCAGCGTTGAAGAAAAGGGGGCTGAAGCTTTCTTT. This gives the protein CSVEEKGAEAFF.